The 28 T cell receptor beta chains reported below all come from one sample, sequenced in a study of T cells in Graves' hyperthyroidism and ophthalmopathy. From RNA transcripts, TCR beta CDR3 regions were amplified. Initially, a first-round RT-PCR of the TCR CDR3 employed the HTBI primer set. From the multiplex PCR reads, TCRdb called clonotypes with MiXCR, one entry per CDR3 protein. The sample yields 500,000 to 600,000 distinct CDR3 sequences, 40% to 55% seen once. Source material: peripheral blood or thyroid tissue (not recorded which). Receptors were obtained from an adult woman with Graves' disease, either hyperthyroidism or ophthalmopathy (not recorded which).

This clonotype was recorded many times. The chain is built from TRBV24-1 and TRBJ1-5; perhaps TRBD1 as D (6 bases). Germline V gives CDR1 KGHDR, CDR2 SFDVKD. The V gene lost 2 bases and the J gene lost 6 bases, with 13 bases spanning the gap. The CDR3 is 15 residues long. The CDR3 reads CATSDSGRGSQPQHF. The DNA of the CDR3 is TGTGCCACCAGTGATTCTGGCAGGGGAAGTCAGCCCCAGCATTTT.

Of note for this clonotype: One end of the junction varies from germline; a read error may be responsible. The chain uses TRBV2 and TRBJ1-2; D is undetermined. The CDR3 covers 13 residues. Germline assignment: CDR1 SNHLY and CDR2 FYNNEI. CDR3 in amino acids: CASREGGDYGYTF. The CDR3 DNA reads TGTGCCAGCAGGGAAGGCGGGGACTATGGCTACACCTTC. The whole variable domain, filled in from reference TRBV2 and TRBJ1-2, reads EPEVTQTPSHQVTQMGQEVILRCVPISNHLYFYWYRQILGQKVEFLVSFYNNEISEKSEIFDDQFSVERPDGSNFTLKIRSTKLEDSAMYFCASREGGDYGYTFGSGTRLTVV.

This sequence joins TRBV2 and TRBJ2-7, with D possibly called TRBD1 or TRBD2 (5 bases each). Germline lookup yields CDR1 SNHLY and CDR2 FYNNEI. This CDR3 contains 13 residues. The V end lost 6 bases, the J end lost 3 bases, and 12 bases lay between the germline ends. The CDR3 region has the DNA TGTGCCAGCAGGAGGGGACGGAACTACGAGCAGTACTTC. As protein: CASRRGRNYEQYF. Looking up the rest from reference TRBV2 and TRBJ2-7 gives the full variable domain: EPEVTQTPSHQVTQMGQEVILRCVPISNHLYFYWYRQILGQKVEFLVSFYNNEISEKSEIFDDQFSVERPDGSNFTLKIRSTKLEDSAMYFCASRRGRNYEQYFGPGTRLTVT.

Many counts were recorded for this clonotype. This rearrangement joins TRBV7-9 to TRBJ1-6, with D perhaps matching TRBD1 (6 bases). The germline V and J ends were trimmed by 3 bases and 10 bases, with 13 bases remaining between them. The CDR3 is 14 amino acids. CDR1 is SEHNR and CDR2 is FQNEAQ in the germline V gene (reference sequence). The CDR3 DNA reads as TGTGCCAGCAGCTTCGGACAGATTGAGTCACCCCTCCACTTT. This translates into CASSFGQIESPLHF.

Comments on this clonotype: A junction boundary mismatches the germline segment, possibly from a read error. This chain joins TRBV13 and TRBJ1-3; D is possibly TRBD1 (6 bases). Germline CDR1 reads PRHDT; CDR2 reads FYEKMQ (reference sequence). This CDR3 is built from 14 residues. The CDR3 sequence: CASKAGTLGDTIYF. For the CDR3, the DNA is TGTGCCAGCAAGGCCGGGACACTTGGAGACACCATATATTTT.

The rearrangement links TRBV10-3 to TRBJ1-5; 9 bases match TRBD1. This CDR3 is built from 14 residues. J gave up 5 bases and V 10 bases, and 9 bases lay outside the gene matches. Per germline, CDR1 ENHRY and CDR2 SYGVKD. This CDR3 reads CATSQDRGYQPQHF. The CDR3 DNA is TGTGCCACTAGTCAGGACAGGGGATATCAGCCCCAGCATTTT.

The table lists this clonotype with a few counts. The chain joins TRBV30 to TRBJ2-7, with 13 bases identical to TRBD2. Germline V CDR1 and CDR2: GTSNPN, SVGIG (reference sequence). This CDR3 comprises 15 residues. Trimming cost V 2 bases and J 4 bases; bases outside gene matches: 5. CDR3 sequence (DNA): TGTGCCTGGAGTCTAGGACTAGCGGGAGTTTACGAGCAGTACTTC. This translates into CAWSLGLAGVYEQYF.

This clonotype was observed a handful of times. The germline gene is not matched at one end of the junction; a read error may be the cause. The V gene is TRBV10-2, the J gene TRBJ1-2; 9 bases agree with TRBD1. CDR1 and CDR2 from the germline V gene are WSHSY and SAAADI. CDR3 length equals 16 residues. CDR3: CASSISQGAQGYGYTF. The CDR3, as DNA: TGTGCCAGCAGTATATCACAGGGGGCTCAGGGCTATGGCTACACCTTC.

For this clonotype: The junction and the germline gene differ at one end; a read error may be behind it. CDR3 amino acids: CAGSLGLREETQYF. CDR3 DNA: TGTGCCGGCAGTTTAGGACTCCGGGAGGAGACCCAGTACTTC. The J gene is TRBJ2-5, the V gene TRBV6-5; a weak D match, TRBD2 (6 bases). The CDR3 contains 14 residues. The germline CDR1 and CDR2 sequences are MNHEY and SVGAGI.

The chain is built from TRBV29-1 and TRBJ2-7; perhaps TRBD1 as D (6 bases). CDR3 length: 12 amino acids. The V end lost 5 bases, the J end lost 2 bases, and 10 bases lay between the germline ends. The germline CDR1 and CDR2 sequences are SQVTM and ANQGSEA. The CDR3 loop is CSVRDNTYEQYF. The CDR3 DNA is TGCAGCGTTCGGGACAACACCTACGAGCAGTACTTC.

Ten or more counts support this clonotype. The chain is built from TRBV4-1 and TRBJ2-7; D gene ambiguous. The CDR3 is 15 residues long. Germline CDR1 is MGHRA and CDR2 is YSYEKL. The V end was cut by 0 bases, the J end by 2 bases, with 11 bases between. The CDR3 here is CASSQDPSDAYEQYF. CDR3 in DNA: TGCGCCAGCAGCCAAGATCCCAGCGATGCCTACGAGCAGTACTTC.

This clonotype was seen more than once but under ten times. V is TRBV28 and J is TRBJ1-6; D unresolved. V lost 6 bases to trimming and J lost 7 bases, with 10 bases between them. The CDR3 loop spans 13 amino acids. CDR1 is MDHEN, CDR2 SYDVKM, per germline. CDR3 in DNA: TGTGCCAGCAGAGGCAATTGGAATTCACCCCTCCACTTT. Translated: CASRGNWNSPLHF.

This clonotype was seen ten or more times. The gene calls are TRBV11-1 and TRBJ2-7; 9 bases line up with TRBD1. Germline CDR1 reads SGHAT; CDR2 reads FQDESV (reference sequence). The CDR3 has 16 amino acids. The V segment lost 5 bases and the J segment 1 base; nucleotides outside the gene matches: 9. The CDR3, as DNA: TGTGCCAGCAGCCCAATTCACGGACAGGGGTCCTACGAGCAGTACTTC. The encoded protein is CASSPIHGQGSYEQYF.

This clonotype was recorded many times. The CDR3 region is CASSSPGPDGYGYTF. The DNA for the CDR3 is TGTGCCAGCAGCTCCCCCGGTCCAGACGGTTATGGCTACACCTTC. The chain links TRBV11-2 to TRBJ1-2; the D is unclear. The V end was cut by 4 bases, the J end by 5 bases, with 17 bases between. The CDR3 is 15 amino acids. CDR1 SGHAT and CDR2 FQNNGV come from the germline V gene. Filled out from reference TRBV11-2 and TRBJ1-2, the complete variable domain reads EAGVAQSPRYKIIEKRQSVAFWCNPISGHATLYWYQQILGQGPKLLIQFQNNGVVDDSQLPKDRFSAERLKGVDSTLKIQPAKLEDSAVYLCASSSPGPDGYGYTFGSGTRLTVV.

The CDR3 loop is CAISESTVNYGYTF. CDR3 DNA sequence: TGTGCCATCAGTGAGTCGACAGTCAACTATGGCTACACCTTC. The chain carries TRBV10-3 and TRBJ1-2, with D tentatively TRBD1 (5 bases). From germline, CDR1 is ENHRY and CDR2 SYGVKD. Trimming shortened V by 0 bases and J by 2 bases, and 7 bases separated the two germline ends. The CDR3 has 14 amino acids.

This clonotype was observed many times. This chain connects TRBV6-6 to TRBJ2-5, with 13 bases that match TRBD2. The V gene end was trimmed by 8 bases and the J gene end by 5 bases; junction bases not matched to a gene: 5. The CDR3 runs to 14 residues. Germline CDR1 is MNHNY and CDR2 is SVGAGI (reference sequence). CDR3 amino acids: CASATSGGGETQYF. CDR3 sequence (DNA): TGTGCCAGCGCAACTAGCGGGGGGGGGGAGACCCAGTACTTC.

This clonotype was detected many times. The chain carries TRBV11-2 and TRBJ1-1, with D possibly being TRBD1 (5 bases). The CDR3 length is 15 residues. The ends were cut back, 5 bases at V and 4 bases at J, with 17 bases in the middle. Germline assignment: CDR1 SGHAT and CDR2 FQNNGV. The CDR3 protein is CASSKLGVSFTEAFF. The CDR3 coding sequence is TGTGCCAGCAGCAAATTGGGGGTCTCCTTCACTGAAGCTTTCTTT.

This clonotype was seen ten or more times. This chain connects TRBV9 to TRBJ2-7, with D possibly TRBD1 on 5 matching bases. This CDR3 is built from 15 residues. Trimming stripped 0 bases from V and 5 bases from J, with 15 bases between. Germline V gene data show CDR1 as SGDLS and CDR2 as YYNGEE. This CDR3 is CASSVVPGFGDEQYF. The CDR3 nucleotides read TGTGCCAGCAGCGTAGTACCAGGGTTTGGGGACGAGCAGTACTTC.

V usage is TRBV7-9 and J usage is TRBJ1-2; D gene ambiguous. CDR3 length: 17 amino acids. Germline V gives CDR1 SEHNR, CDR2 FQNEAQ (reference sequence). The V end was cut by 6 bases, the J end by 5 bases, with 25 bases between. CDR3 loop: CASSLGSTEPRFYGYTF. The CDR3 DNA sequence: TGTGCCAGCAGTTTGGGATCCACAGAACCGCGCTTTTATGGCTACACCTTC.

This clonotype was observed many times. The chain couples TRBV7-2 to TRBJ2-7; a possible D gene is TRBD2 (5 bases). V gave up 6 bases and J gave up 0 bases, with 15 bases separating them. This CDR3 is 15 amino acids long. The germline V gene encodes CDR1 SGHTA and CDR2 FQGNSA. CDR3 bases: TGTGCCAGCAGATCTTTAGGACTTTCCTCCTACGAGCAGTACTTC. It encodes CASRSLGLSSYEQYF.

About this clonotype: The junction and the germline gene differ at one end; a read error may be behind it. The chain carries TRBV7-3 and TRBJ1-1; D call uncertain. Per germline, CDR1 SGHTA and CDR2 FQGTGA. There are 13 residues in the CDR3. CDR3 DNA: TGTGCCAGCAGTCCGAATCCGGGCACTGGAGCTTTCTTT. This gives the protein CASSPNPGTGAFF.

The chain uses TRBV6-2 or TRBV6-3 and TRBJ2-7, with D possibly being TRBD2 (6 bases). Between the trimmed V and J ends, which lost 6 bases and 5 bases, there was a span of 14 bases. Germline lookup yields CDR1 MNHEY and CDR2 SVGEGT. The CDR3 sequence is 13 residues long. The CDR3 region is CASRRLGGDEQYF. CDR3 in DNA: TGTGCCAGCAGACGACTCGGCGGGGACGAGCAGTACTTC.

In this sample, this clonotype turned up many times. This chain joins TRBV20-1 and TRBJ1-5, with a weak D call TRBD1 (6 bases). Germline V gene lookup returns CDR1 DFQATT and CDR2 SNEGSKA (reference sequence). The CDR3 has 14 residues. V was clipped by 2 bases and J by 6 bases, with 14 bases between them. The CDR3 DNA reads as TGCAGTGCTAGATTAGGGGGGCGCGTTCAGCCCCAGCATTTT. Translating it yields CSARLGGRVQPQHF.

This clonotype has just a few counts. The chain employs TRBV15 and TRBJ1-4; no clear D. Germline V lookup: CDR1 LNHNV, CDR2 YYDKDF (reference sequence). Deletions cut 1 base from V and 8 bases from J, with 5 bases between. This CDR3 is 12 amino acids long. CDR3 sequence: CATSRVKEKLFF. The CDR3 DNA reads TGTGCCACCAGCAGAGTTAAGGAAAAACTGTTTTTT.

This clonotype was counted a few times. This chain connects TRBV7-2 to TRBJ1-2; D gene uncertain. Deletions cut 1 base from V and 4 bases from J, with 10 bases between. This CDR3 has 14 residues. Germline values: CDR1 SGHTA, CDR2 FQGNSA. CDR3 sequence (DNA): TGTGCCAGCAGCTTAGAGGGTCGTGTCTATGGCTACACCTTC. Translation: CASSLEGRVYGYTF.

Note on this clonotype: A much larger clone differs from this one at a single base, so this may be a read error. The CDR3 end shows no conserved phenylalanine or tryptophan, and so a read error is likely. This chain uses TRBV6-5 with TRBJ2-5; D is perhaps TRBD1 (6 bases). Trimming left V 7 bases short and J 1 base short, with 19 bases between. CDR1 and CDR2 (germline): MNHEY, SVGAGI. CDR3 length equals 16 residues. This chain's CDR3 is CASTNRDIKFQETQYL. The DNA of the CDR3 is TGTGCCAGCACCAACCGGGACATAAAATTCCAAGAGACCCAGTACCTC.

This chain links TRBV5-6 with TRBJ1-5, with D hard to call. V gave up 1 base and J gave up 11 bases, with 22 bases separating them. CDR3 length: 16 amino acids. Germline loops: CDR1 SGHDT, CDR2 YYEEEE. The DNA for the CDR3 is TGTGCCAGCAGCTTGTTCGGACTAGCGGAGCAAGAGACCCAGCATTTT. This encodes CASSLFGLAEQETQHF.

The CDR3, as DNA: TGCAGTGCTAGAGATCCCGCCAGGATAACCTACGAGCAGTACTTC. It specifies CSARDPARITYEQYF. The J gene is TRBJ2-7, the V gene TRBV20-1; D unresolved. This CDR3 has 15 amino acids. V lost 0 bases to trimming and J lost 2 bases, with 14 bases between them. Germline V gene sequence: CDR1 DFQATT, CDR2 SNEGSKA (reference sequence).